This TCR beta chain is drawn from a study of blood T cells in healthy people across ages (dated by TCRdb to between 2015 and 2017). Turning to the overall study: In model experiments, roughly one uniquely barcoded TCR beta cDNA molecule per two T cells was captured by template switching. For two donors (one aged 18 to 30 and one aged 80 or older), the study analyzed two additional independent replicas of 1 million unique cDNA reads from the same blood draw. Donors were grouped into four age groups: young (average roughly 15 years), middle-aged (39), aged (62) and long-lived (approximately 75). To avoid experimental bias, donors of different ages were spread randomly across the sequencing lanes. The study measured age-related changes in TCR beta repertoire diversity using deep sequencing normalized with unique cDNA molecular identifiers.

Trimming takes 6 bases off V and 5 bases off J; junction bases not matched to a gene: 7. The CDR3 covers 14 residues, taking in both the cysteine and the phenylalanine. CDR3 DNA is the only sequence kept; it has 42 bases, read in frame from the first base. The germline V gene encodes CDR1 MNHNY and CDR2 SVGAGI (reference sequence). Systemically healthy Caucasian individuals from Russia, roughly 40 in total and aged about 6 to 90 years, were included as donors. Around 10 milliliters of peripheral blood were collected from each donor into EDTA-treated Vacutainer tubes. Ficoll-Paque density-gradient centrifugation was used to isolate PBMCs, with at least 6 million obtained per sample. Total RNA was extracted from PBMCs with Trizol reagent, with at least 6 micrograms obtained per sample. Naive CD45RAhigh/CD27high T cell percentages were measured by flow cytometry on a PBMC aliquot from every donor. Libraries were made using 5' RACE. The sequencing machine was an Illumina HiSeq 2500. The second PCR ran for about 7 to 11 cycles and used a J-beta primer mix along with a sample-barcoded 5' primer. Each TCR beta cDNA molecule received a unique molecular identifier from a template-switch 5' adaptor carrying 12 random nucleotides. At least 2.5 million CDR3-containing paired-end reads were obtained from each sample. The Mint cDNA synthesis kit, primed by a TRBC-specific oligonucleotide, was used to synthesize first-strand cDNA from all RNA. Following uracil-DNA glycosylase treatment, all cDNA underwent a first 18-cycle PCR with the universal primers M1SS and BC2_uni_R. Per the source publication's procedure: Normalization of each sample was performed by random selection of 1 million high-quality reads, each carrying a distinct molecular identifier. Reads sharing molecular identifiers were discarded rather than binned into consensus sequences. MiTCR, with a Q25 quality threshold and the strictest error-elimination algorithm, was used for CDR3 identification, clonotype clustering and error correction. A nonparametric unseen species model with Euler transformation was used to estimate lower-bound total TCR beta diversity. TCRdb redid the processing of the public reads, applying fastp at Q25 and MiXCR, and retained in-frame beta chains. Each CDR3 protein gets just one entry, which takes the most common genes and DNA from the rows behind it. The V and J calls here are based on TCRdb, not the publication. The sample data list around 1,700,000 distinct CDR3 sequences, and about 30% of these were observed just once. Of the sample, 7.7% falls within the top ten clones.

This clonotype was counted at least ten times. This clone's antigen is unknown. The record has no base qualities; no much larger clone is one base away. Paper-wide results and their limitations: Total diversity estimates from one million sequenced T cells were considered lower bounds and underestimates. Since profiling was done on bulk unsorted PBMCs, naive and antigen-experienced compartments could not be conclusively compared. As age increased, observed TCR beta diversity per million T cells dropped in a roughly linear way, and a significant reduction was already evident by age about 36. The long-lived group showed more naive CD4+ T cells, fewer expanded clones and increased TCR diversity than the aged group, suggesting age selection. There was a strong correlation between observed TCR beta diversity and the percentage of naive T cells measured by flow cytometry. Donor CMV infection status was unknown, potentially confounding age-related changes in expanded clonotypes.

The TCR comes from a woman aged 25 to 39 in good health. The sequenced sample consisted of blood. This receptor chain uses TRBV6-6 and TRBJ2-7, with TRBD1 identical over 10 junction bases. The nucleotide sequence is given as TGTGCCAGCAGAAAACCGGGACAGGGGAACGAGCAGTACTTC. Translation gives CASRKPGQGNEQYF.